These T cell receptor beta chains were read from a single sample in a study of blood T cells in healthy people across ages. One entry per CDR3 protein results from TCRdb running MiXCR on the 5' RACE reads. The sample carries approximately 1,000,000 distinct CDR3 sequences, less than 50% recorded once. Sample: blood. These receptors were obtained from a woman aged 60 to 75 in good health. Each CDR3 is given with its conserved first and last residue. A D gene is named only where the DNA matches it firmly. Some rows mark clone size as missing; the rest say once, few, many or name a class of expanded clone.

clone_size j_call d_call cdr3_length v_call cdr3_aa cdr3_nt
few TRBJ2-7 . 12 TRBV11-2 CASSLDQDEQYF TGTGCCAGCAGCTTAGATCAAGACGAGCAGTACTTC
. TRBJ2-6 TRBD2 22 TRBV3-1 CASSQEVKGVAGGFSGANVLTF TGTGCCAGCAGCCAAGAGGTGAAGGGAGTAGCGGGAGGCTTCTCTGGGGCCAACGTCCTGACTTTC
few TRBJ1-1 . 14 TRBV5-5 CASSLVPVGTEAFF TGTGCCAGCAGCTTGGTACCCGTGGGAACTGAAGCTTTCTTT
few TRBJ2-5 . 15 TRBV21-1 CASSPMTGSEETQYF TGTGCCAGCAGCCCTATGACAGGGTCAGAAGAGACCCAGTACTTC
. TRBJ2-5 . 13 TRBV2 CASNRGGQETQYF TGTGCCAGCAACCGTGGGGGGCAAGAGACCCAGTACTTC
. TRBJ2-3 TRBD2 17 TRBV4-2 CASSQAPSGGYTDTQYF TGTGCCAGCAGCCAAGCCCCTAGCGGGGGGTACACAGATACGCAGTATTTT
. TRBJ2-7 . 12 TRBV6-5 CASSTTGFEQYF TGTGCCAGCAGTACAACAGGGTTCGAGCAGTACTTC
many TRBJ2-7 TRBD2 14 TRBV20-1 CSARSDGLVYEQYF TGCAGTGCTAGATCCGACGGACTAGTCTACGAGCAGTACTTC
. TRBJ2-2 TRBD2 16 TRBV29-1 CSVGPTSGRNTGELFF TGCAGCGTCGGGCCAACTAGCGGGAGAAACACCGGGGAGCTGTTTTTT
. TRBJ2-1 TRBD2 15 TRBV6-2/TRBV6-3 CASLAGGPLYNEQFF TGTGCCAGCCTAGCGGGAGGACCCCTTTACAATGAGCAGTTCTTC
. TRBJ2-7 TRBD1 16 TRBV18 CASSSSDRGVTYEQYF TGTGCCAGCTCATCTTCCGACAGGGGTGTAACCTACGAGCAGTACTTC
. TRBJ2-2 . 16 TRBV7-7 CASSQDGSWKTGELFF TGTGCCAGCAGCCAAGACGGGAGTTGGAAGACCGGGGAGCTGTTTTTT
. TRBJ1-5 . 14 TRBV9 CASRSSNSNQPQHF TGTGCCAGCAGGTCGAGCAATAGCAATCAGCCCCAGCATTTT
. TRBJ1-2 . 13 TRBV29-1 CSVVEVEHYGYTF TGCAGCGTTGTTGAGGTGGAGCATTATGGCTACACCTTC
. TRBJ2-7 . 16 TRBV9 CASSAFLRKGVREQYF TGTGCCAGCAGCGCATTCCTTCGTAAGGGGGTTCGGGAGCAGTACTTC
. TRBJ2-3 . 17 TRBV16 CASSPPGDYQLGDTQYF TGTGCCAGCAGCCCCCCAGGGGACTACCAACTCGGGGATACGCAGTATTTT
few TRBJ2-3 . 13 TRBV5-1 CASSSRQTDTQYF TGCGCCAGCAGCTCCCGACAGACAGATACGCAGTATTTT
. TRBJ2-7 . 15 TRBV6-1 CASSGPERGAYEQYF TGTGCCAGCAGTGGCCCGGAAAGGGGAGCATACGAGCAGTACTTC
few TRBJ2-1 TRBD2 17 TRBV5-1 CASSLGRAGGSGDEQFF TGCGCCAGCAGCTTGGGAAGAGCGGGAGGGTCAGGTGATGAGCAGTTCTTC
once TRBJ2-7 . 13 TRBV10-3 CAISGGIYNEQYF TGTGCCATCAGTGGTGGGATATACAATGAGCAGTACTTC
. TRBJ1-5 TRBD1 15 TRBV10-3 CAISDGTGRAQPQHF TGTGCCATCAGTGATGGGACAGGGAGGGCTCAGCCCCAGCATTTT
. TRBJ2-3 . 12 TRBV10-3 CAIRDEGDTQYF TGTGCCATCAGGGACGAGGGAGATACGCAGTATTTT
. TRBJ2-3 . 17 TRBV6-5 CASSYALGGTSTDTQYF TGTGCCAGCAGTTACGCGCTAGGGGGGACGAGCACAGATACGCAGTATTTT
. TRBJ2-2 . 13 TRBV29-1 CSVAHLGTGELFF TGCAGCGTTGCCCACTTGGGCACTGGGGAGCTGTTTTTT
. TRBJ2-1 TRBD2 13 TRBV12-3/TRBV12-4 CASSPQAGGPQFF TGTGCCAGCAGTCCTCAAGCGGGAGGGCCCCAGTTCTTC
. TRBJ1-5 TRBD1 17 TRBV4-2 CASSQDRGQAQGQPQHF TGTGCCAGCAGCCAAGATCGGGGACAGGCTCAGGGACAGCCCCAGCATTTT
. TRBJ1-2 . 14 TRBV18 CASSPRGEYYGYTF TGTGCCAGCTCACCACGGGGGGAATACTATGGCTACACCTTC
once TRBJ2-7 . 12 TRBV12-3/TRBV12-4 CASSFGQVEQYF TGTGCCAGCAGCTTTGGACAAGTCGAGCAGTACTTC
few TRBJ1-4 . 16 TRBV12-3/TRBV12-4 CASSLRGSSTNEKLFF TGTGCCAGCAGCCTAAGGGGGTCTTCAACTAATGAAAAACTGTTTTTT
. TRBJ2-5 TRBD1 15 TRBV5-6 CASSFTGTGFSEQYF TGTGCCAGCAGCTTTACCGGGACAGGGTTCAGTGAGCAGTACTTC
few TRBJ2-7 . 17 TRBV21-1 CASSKGRLAGHSYEQYF TGTGCCAGCAGCAAAGGGAGACTAGCGGGGCACTCCTACGAGCAGTACTTC
once TRBJ2-3 TRBD2 16 TRBV2 CASSAWLAGGTDTQYF TGTGCCAGCAGTGCTTGGCTAGCGGGAGGCACAGATACGCAGTATTTT
. TRBJ2-3 . 14 TRBV20-1 CSAWKRQGPKTQYF TGCAGTGCTTGGAAACGGCAGGGCCCAAAGACGCAGTATTTT